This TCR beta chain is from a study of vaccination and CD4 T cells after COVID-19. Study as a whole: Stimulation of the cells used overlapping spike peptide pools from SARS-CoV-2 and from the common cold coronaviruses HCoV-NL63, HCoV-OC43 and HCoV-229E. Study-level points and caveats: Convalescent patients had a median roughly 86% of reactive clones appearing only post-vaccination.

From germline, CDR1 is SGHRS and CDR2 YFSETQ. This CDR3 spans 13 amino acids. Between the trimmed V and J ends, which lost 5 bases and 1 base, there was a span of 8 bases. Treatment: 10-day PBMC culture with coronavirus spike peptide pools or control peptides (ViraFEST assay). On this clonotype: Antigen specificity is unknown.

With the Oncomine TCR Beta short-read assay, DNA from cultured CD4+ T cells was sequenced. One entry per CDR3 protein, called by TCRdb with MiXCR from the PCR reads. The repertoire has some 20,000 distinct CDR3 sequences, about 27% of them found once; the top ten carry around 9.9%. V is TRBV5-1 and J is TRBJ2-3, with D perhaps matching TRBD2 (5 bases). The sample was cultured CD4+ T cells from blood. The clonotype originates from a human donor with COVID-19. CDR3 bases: TGCGCCAGCAGAGAGGAGGGCACAGATACGCAGTATTTT. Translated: CASREEGTDTQYF. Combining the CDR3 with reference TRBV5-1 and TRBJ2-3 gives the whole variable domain KAGVTQTPRYLIKTRGQQVTLSCSPISGHRSVSWYQQTPGQGLQFLFEYFSETQRNKGNFPGRFSGRQFSNSRSEMNVSTLELGDSALYLCASREEGTDTQYFGPGTRLTVL.